This T cell receptor beta chain originates from a study of Ad26.COV2.S vaccination and SARS-CoV-2 variants. Overall study findings and caveats: The TCR breadth and depth analyses may have understated or missed part of the total T cell responses.

Produced via immunoSEQ multiplex PCR; TCRdb's table is partial and in-frame only. The table shows some 320,000 clones, with about 85% occurring only once. J gave up 5 bases and V 4 bases, and 7 bases lay outside the gene matches. Looked up from germline, CDR1 is SGHNT and CDR2 is YYREEE (reference sequence). CDR3 length equals 14 residues. This clone was counted many times. Antigen: not known. Treatment described: roughly 18 received Ad26.COV2.S at low or high dose, single or two shots; several received placebo; per-sample allocation not given. The samples were gathered on day 63 after the first injection of vaccine or placebo.

Sequencing used peripheral blood, obtained in a trial of Ad26.COV2.S vaccine versus placebo. The rearrangement links TRBV5-4 to TRBJ1-2, with TRBD1 matching 8 bases. The origin of this receptor is a person aged 18-60 years who received the Ad26.COV2.S COVID-19 vaccine or a placebo. The CDR3 nucleotides read TGTGCCAGCAGCCCAGGGGGCGCAGGGTATGGCTACACCTTC. Protein product: CASSPGGAGYGYTF.